The 21 T cell receptor beta chains listed next were all sequenced from one sample in a study of T cells after yellow fever vaccination. TCRdb itself ran the 5' RACE reads through MiXCR, one entry per CDR3 protein. The sample shows about 210,000 distinct CDR3 sequences, approximately 3.3% of them seen only once. Sequencing used CD4+ T cells sorted from PBMCs, obtained 10 days after the yellow fever booster vaccination. The receptors stem from a man younger than 30 who received the YFV17D yellow fever vaccine.

V usage is TRBV4-1 and J usage is TRBJ1-2; unclear D gene. V lost 4 bases and J 2 bases, leaving 14 bases between the germline ends. The CDR3 length is 15 residues. Looked up from germline, CDR1 is MGHRA and CDR2 is YSYEKL. CDR3 amino acids: CASSPGRASNYGYTF. The CDR3 DNA sequence: TGCGCCAGCAGCCCCGGGCGGGCCTCCAACTATGGCTACACCTTC.

This clonotype was counted at least ten times. J is TRBJ2-1 and V is TRBV18, with D uncertain. V lost 4 bases to trimming and J lost 8 bases, with 9 bases between them. CDR3 length equals 12 residues. Per germline, CDR1 KGHSH and CDR2 LQKENI. The CDR3 protein is CASSLQWDEQFF. CDR3 DNA sequence: TGTGCCAGCTCACTCCAGTGGGATGAGCAGTTCTTC. The full variable domain, with the rest looked up from reference TRBV18 and TRBJ2-1, is NAGVMQNPRHLVRRRGQEARLRCSPMKGHSHVYWYRQLPEEGLKFMVYLQKENIIDESGMPKERFSAEFPKEGPSILRIQQVVRGDSAAYFCASSLQWDEQFFGPGTRLTVL.

Ten or more counts support this clonotype. This chain links TRBV7-2 with TRBJ2-2; D may match TRBD1 or TRBD2 (5 bases each). Germline V gene data show CDR1 as SGHTA and CDR2 as FQGNSA. The CDR3 has 15 amino acids. The V and J ends lost 4 bases and 3 bases respectively, with 12 bases between them. CDR3 bases: TGTGCCAGCAGCTCCCCGAAGGGACACACCGGGGAGCTGTTTTTT. Translated: CASSSPKGHTGELFF.

This clonotype showed up many times. As the CDR3 is not closed by the conserved phenylalanine or tryptophan, this likely results from a read error. Because the CDR3's place on the DNA is in doubt, the DNA is left out and the CDR3 is given as listed by TCRdb. The CDR3 is CSPLRKTKV. This chain links TRBV29-1 with TRBJ2-1. The CDR3 is 9 amino acids long, termini counted. From germline, CDR1 is SQVTM and CDR2 ANQGSEA.

This clonotype was detected ten times or more. The rearrangement joins TRBV3-1 to TRBJ2-5; the D is unclear. V was pared by 0 bases and J by 2 bases, with 1 base between. This CDR3 contains 12 residues. Per the germline V gene, CDR1 is LGHDT and CDR2 is YNNKEL (reference sequence). The CDR3 coding sequence is TGTGCCAGCAGCCAAGATCAAGAGACCCAGTACTTC. Translation gives CASSQDQETQYF.

The chain couples TRBV9 to TRBJ2-3; D possibly corresponds to TRBD2 (5 bases). Trimming took 3 bases from V and 3 from J, leaving 8 bases between them. The CDR3 has 13 residues. Germline V gene sequence: CDR1 SGDLS, CDR2 YYNGEE. This CDR3 is CASSATRTDTQYF. CDR3 sequence (DNA): TGTGCCAGCAGCGCAACTAGGACAGATACGCAGTATTTT.

In its sample, this clonotype was seen many times. The chain is built from TRBV7-2 and TRBJ2-7; 9 bases are a match to TRBD2. The CDR3 is 15 residues long. The junction had 4 bases not matched to a gene; V was cut back by 1 base and J by 3 bases. Germline assignment: CDR1 SGHTA and CDR2 FQGNSA. The CDR3 DNA reads TGTGCCAGCAGCTTAGAGCGGGGGGCGATCTACGAGCAGTACTTC. Protein product: CASSLERGAIYEQYF.

This clonotype was observed a handful of times. The chain combines TRBV5-1 with TRBJ2-3, with D possibly being TRBD2 (7 bases). Germline V CDR1 and CDR2: SGHRS, YFSETQ. Trimming removed 0 bases from V and 0 bases from J, with 14 bases in between. The CDR3 is made up of 17 amino acids. This CDR3 is CASSLGRTGGSTDTQYF. Here the CDR3 DNA reads TGCGCCAGCAGCTTGGGAAGGACGGGGGGCAGCACAGATACGCAGTATTTT.

Ten or more counts support this clonotype. The chain has TRBV7-2 and TRBJ2-1, with D perhaps matching TRBD2 (5 bases). Germline CDR1 SGHTA, CDR2 FQGNSA. The CDR3 spans 17 residues. Trimming took off 1 base at V and 0 bases at J, with 13 bases between the two ends. The CDR3 spells CASSLVPSGISYNEQFF. CDR3 coding DNA: TGTGCCAGCAGCTTAGTCCCCAGCGGAATCTCCTACAATGAGCAGTTCTTC.

V gene TRBV3-1 combines with J gene TRBJ2-6; D unclear. Trimming shortened V by 7 bases and J by 1 base, and 8 bases separated the two germline ends. Germline CDR1 reads LGHDT; CDR2 reads YNNKEL (reference sequence). This CDR3 region has 14 residues. CDR3 nucleotide sequence: TGTGCCAGCACCAGTGCGTCTGGGGCCAACGTCCTGACTTTC. Residues: CASTSASGANVLTF.

This clonotype was seen repeatedly, ten times or more. CDR3 in amino acids: CSARRERGYTGELFF. The DNA of the CDR3 is TGCAGTGCCAGGCGAGAGCGGGGTTACACCGGGGAGCTGTTTTTT. This chain uses TRBV20-1 with TRBJ2-2, with TRBD2 identical over 7 bases. The CDR3 runs to 15 residues. Looked up from germline, CDR1 is DFQATT and CDR2 is SNEGSKA (reference sequence). The V and J ends lost 6 bases and 3 bases, in that order; junction bases with no gene match: 10.

This clonotype has only a few counts. The V gene is TRBV20-1, the J gene TRBJ1-4; D is ambiguous. Germline lookup yields CDR1 DFQATT and CDR2 SNEGSKA (reference sequence). The CDR3 length is 15 residues. The V end lost 1 base, the J end lost 0 bases, and 9 bases lay between the germline ends. The CDR3 bases are TGCAGTGCTAGAGGGAGGAGGGCAACTAATGAAAAACTGTTTTTT. Residues: CSARGRRATNEKLFF.

In its sample, this clonotype was seen a few times. V gene TRBV20-1 combines with J gene TRBJ1-1; 7 positions agree with TRBD1. The trim removed 1 base at V and 4 bases at J, leaving 0 bases unmatched. This CDR3 region has 12 residues. The V gene's germline CDR1 is DFQATT and CDR2 SNEGSKA (reference sequence). The CDR3 nucleotides read TGCAGTGCTAGAGCAGGGGGCACTGAAGCTTTCTTT. Protein sequence: CSARAGGTEAFF.

In this sample, this clonotype turned up many times. This CDR3 is CASSPDSYEQYV. The CDR3 DNA sequence: TGTGCCAGCTCACCGGACAGCTACGAGCAGTACGTC. The V call is TRBV18, the J call TRBJ2-7; D perhaps matches TRBD1 (6 bases). Germline CDR1 reads KGHSH; CDR2 reads LQKENI. The germline V and J ends were trimmed by 3 bases and 3 bases, with 6 bases remaining between them. The CDR3 length is 12 residues.

The sample holds many counts of this clonotype. The J gene is TRBJ2-1, the V gene TRBV29-1; 9 nucleotides match TRBD2. This CDR3 is built from 13 residues. Germline CDR1 is SQVTM and CDR2 is ANQGSEA. Unmatched junction bases numbered 8, after V lost 8 bases and J lost 6 bases. The CDR3 spells CSTRGGLANEQFF. CDR3 DNA: TGCAGCACTCGGGGGGGACTAGCCAATGAGCAGTTCTTC.

This clonotype was seen ten or more times. The chain combines TRBV12-3 or TRBV12-4 with TRBJ1-5, with D maybe TRBD1 (5 bases). Trimming took 0 bases from V and 7 from J, leaving 10 bases between them. The CDR3 covers 14 residues. CDR3 nucleotides: TGTGCCAGCAGTTTAGCGTTAGGGGTCCAGCCCCAGCATTTT. Translated, it gives CASSLALGVQPQHF.

The chain employs TRBV11-1 and TRBJ2-1, with TRBD1 as a possible D gene (5 bases). V lost 3 bases to trimming and J lost 0 bases, with 15 bases between them. The CDR3 consists of 17 residues. Germline V lookup: CDR1 SGHAT, CDR2 FQDESV (reference sequence). The CDR3 DNA is TGTGCCAGCAGCTTTCGCATGGAAACAGGCTCCTACAATGAGCAGTTCTTC. This translates into CASSFRMETGSYNEQFF.

The chain has TRBV6-5 and TRBJ1-2; TRBD1 is a possible D gene (6 bases). CDR1 and CDR2 (germline): MNHEY, SVGAGI. The CDR3 sequence is 15 residues long. V lost 3 bases, J lost 4 bases, and 15 bases lay in between. Here the CDR3 DNA reads TGTGCCAGCAGTTATGCTACCGGGACATCCTATGGCTACACCTTC. Encoded protein: CASSYATGTSYGYTF.

This clonotype was picked up a small number of times. The chain links TRBV7-2 to TRBJ2-7, with D possibly called TRBD1 or TRBD2 (5 bases each). Looked up from germline, CDR1 is SGHTA and CDR2 is FQGNSA. This CDR3 is 13 amino acids long. V was pared by 5 bases and J by 2 bases, with 10 bases between. The chain's CDR3 is CASSGTDTYEQYV. The CDR3 DNA follows: TGTGCCAGCAGCGGGACGGACACCTACGAGCAGTACGTC.

This clonotype occurred many times. The gene calls are TRBV15 and TRBJ1-5, with D tentatively TRBD1 (5 bases). This CDR3 has 15 residues. Between the trimmed V and J ends, which lost 0 bases and 9 bases, there was a span of 15 bases. Germline V gene sequence: CDR1 LNHNV, CDR2 YYDKDF (reference sequence). In nucleotides, the CDR3 is TGTGCCACCAGCAGAGATCACGGGGCCCCAGGGCCCCAGCATTTT. It specifies CATSRDHGAPGPQHF.

This clonotype has a handful of counts. V usage is TRBV7-6 and J usage is TRBJ1-1, with 7 bases lining up with TRBD1. The V segment lost 8 bases and the J segment 2 bases; nucleotides outside the gene matches: 5. The CDR3 is 13 residues long. CDR1 and CDR2 from the germline V gene are SGHVS and FNYEAQ. Here the CDR3 DNA reads TGTGCCAGCCGAAGGGACAGTAACACTGAAGCTTTCTTT. It is translated as CASRRDSNTEAFF.